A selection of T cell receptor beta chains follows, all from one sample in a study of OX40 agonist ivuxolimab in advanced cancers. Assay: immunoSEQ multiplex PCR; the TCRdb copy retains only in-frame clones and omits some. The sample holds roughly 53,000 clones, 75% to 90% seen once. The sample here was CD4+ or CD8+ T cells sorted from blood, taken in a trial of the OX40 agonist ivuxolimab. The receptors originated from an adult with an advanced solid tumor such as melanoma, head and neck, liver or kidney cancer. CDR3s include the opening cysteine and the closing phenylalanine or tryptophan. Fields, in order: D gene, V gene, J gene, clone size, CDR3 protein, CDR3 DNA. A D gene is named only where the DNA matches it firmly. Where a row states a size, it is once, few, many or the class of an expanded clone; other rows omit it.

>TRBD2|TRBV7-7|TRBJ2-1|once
CASSLAGAEQNEQFF
TGTGCTAGCAGCTTAGCGGGAGCGGAGCAGAATGAGCAGTTCTTC
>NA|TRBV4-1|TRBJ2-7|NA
CASSPRGPDYEQYF
TGCGCCAGCAGCCCCCGGGGGCCTGATTACGAGCAGTACTTC
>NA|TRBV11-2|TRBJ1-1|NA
CASSLKGPGIMNTEAFF
TGTGCCAGCAGCTTAAAAGGTCCCGGGATCATGAACACTGAAGCTTTCTTT
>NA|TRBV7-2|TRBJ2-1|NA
CASSLQQAEYNEQFF
TGTGCCAGCAGTCTACAGCAAGCTGAGTACAATGAGCAGTTCTTC
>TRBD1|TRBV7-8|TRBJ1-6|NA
CASSLGQDYNSPLHF
TGTGCCAGCAGTTTAGGACAGGATTATAATTCACCCCTCCACTTT
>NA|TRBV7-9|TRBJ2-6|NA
CASSSPRQGNVLTF
TGTGCCAGCAGCTCTCCAAGGCAGGGTAACGTCCTGACTTTC
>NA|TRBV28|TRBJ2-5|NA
CASRGGQETQYF
TGTGCCAGCAGAGGTGGGCAAGAGACCCAGTACTTC
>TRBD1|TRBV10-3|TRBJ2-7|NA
CAISEGTDFSYEQYF
TGTGCCATCAGTGAGGGGACAGACTTCTCCTACGAGCAGTACTTC
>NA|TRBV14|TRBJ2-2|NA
CASSPRRGGVANTGELFF
TGTGCCAGCAGTCCAAGAAGAGGAGGGGTAGCGAACACCGGGGAGCTGTTTTTT
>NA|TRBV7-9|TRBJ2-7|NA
CASSLAGSGEQYF
TGTGCCAGCAGCTTAGCAGGGTCGGGCGAGCAGTACTTC
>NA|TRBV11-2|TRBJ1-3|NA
CASSPGGGPVGGTIYF
TGTGCCAGCAGCCCTGGGGGCGGCCCCGTGGGGGGCACCATATATTTT
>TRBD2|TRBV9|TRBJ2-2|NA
CASRATSGVSGELFF
TGTGCCAGCAGGGCAACTAGCGGGGTGTCCGGGGAGCTGTTTTTT
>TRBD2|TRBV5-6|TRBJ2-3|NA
CASSSFAVAGGTDTQYF
TGTGCCAGCAGCTCCTTCGCAGTAGCGGGAGGTACAGATACGCAGTATTTT
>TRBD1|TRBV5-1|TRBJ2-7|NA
CASSLARQGSEQYF
TGCGCCAGCAGCTTGGCGAGACAGGGATCCGAGCAGTACTTC
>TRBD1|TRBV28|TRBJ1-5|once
CASSLVTGGNQPQHF
TGTGCCAGCAGTTTAGTAACAGGGGGCAACCAGCCCCAGCATTTT
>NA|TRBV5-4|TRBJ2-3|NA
CASSSPGLLTDTQYF
TGTGCCAGCAGCTCTCCGGGACTTCTCACAGATACGCAGTATTTT
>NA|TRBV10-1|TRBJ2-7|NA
CASSEAGEYEQYF
TGCGCCAGCAGTGAGGCAGGGGAGTACGAGCAGTACTTC
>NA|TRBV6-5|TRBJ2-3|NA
CASSLGGLISTDTQYF
TGTGCCAGCAGTTTGGGGGGCTTGATCAGCACAGATACGCAGTATTTT
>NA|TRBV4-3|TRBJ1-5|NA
CASSQDTSGLWPQHF
TGCGCCAGCAGCCAAGATACTAGCGGGTTGTGGCCCCAGCATTTT
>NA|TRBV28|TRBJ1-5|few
CASSLLGEGSQPQHF
TGTGCCAGCAGTTTATTAGGGGAAGGGAGTCAGCCCCAGCATTTT
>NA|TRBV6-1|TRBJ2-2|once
CASSDSRGPPGELFF
TGTGCCAGCAGTGACTCGAGGGGCCCCCCCGGGGAGCTGTTTTTT
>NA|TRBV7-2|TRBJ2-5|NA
CASSLTWAQETQYF
TGTGCCAGCAGCTTAACGTGGGCCCAAGAGACCCAGTACTTC
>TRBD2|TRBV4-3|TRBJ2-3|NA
CASSPGGGDTQYF
TGCGCCAGCAGCCCGGGGGGGGGAGATACGCAGTATTTT
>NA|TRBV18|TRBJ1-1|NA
CASSPGGGQNTEAFF
TGTGCCAGCTCACCTGGAGGAGGACAGAACACTGAAGCTTTCTTT
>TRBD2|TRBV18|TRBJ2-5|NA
CASSPNSGAGETQYF
TGTGCCAGCTCACCAAATAGCGGGGCTGGTGAGACCCAGTACTTC
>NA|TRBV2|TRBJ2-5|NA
CASLKETQYF
TGTGCCAGCCTTAAAGAGACCCAGTACTTC
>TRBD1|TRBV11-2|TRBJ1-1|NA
CASSLRGQGAGAFF
TGTGCCAGCAGCTTACGGGGACAGGGAGCCGGAGCTTTCTTT
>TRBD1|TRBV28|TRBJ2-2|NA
CASGLPGTANTGELFF
TGTGCCAGCGGTCTACCCGGGACAGCGAACACCGGGGAGCTGTTTTTT
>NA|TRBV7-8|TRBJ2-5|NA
CASSLGLPGETQYF
TGTGCCAGCAGCTTAGGGCTCCCGGGCGAGACCCAGTACTTC
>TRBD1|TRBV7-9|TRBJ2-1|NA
CASSLRRDRGDNEQFF
TGTGCCAGCAGCTTACGCCGGGACAGGGGGGACAATGAGCAGTTCTTC
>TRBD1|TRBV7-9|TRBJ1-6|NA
CASSPQGFSPLHF
TGTGCCAGCAGCCCACAGGGGTTTTCACCCCTCCACTTT
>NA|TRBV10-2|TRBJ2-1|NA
CASRDSSSYNEQFF
TGCGCCAGCAGAGACAGCAGCTCCTACAATGAGCAGTTCTTC
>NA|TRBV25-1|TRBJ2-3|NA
CASSTGGTDTQYF
TGTGCCAGCAGTACCGGCGGCACAGATACGCAGTATTTT
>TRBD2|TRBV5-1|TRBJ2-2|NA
CASSFLAGDTGELFF
TGCGCCAGCAGCTTCCTAGCGGGAGACACCGGGGAGCTGTTTTTT
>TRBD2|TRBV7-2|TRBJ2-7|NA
CASSYSGGAVTYEQYF
TGTGCCAGCAGCTATAGCGGGGGGGCGGTTACTTACGAGCAGTACTTC
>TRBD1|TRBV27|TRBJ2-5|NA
CASSLFFGTGDAGTQYF
TGTGCCAGCAGTTTATTTTTTGGGACAGGGGACGCTGGGACCCAGTACTTC
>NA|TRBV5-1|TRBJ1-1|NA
CASSLGGANTEAFF
TGCGCCAGCAGCTTGGGTGGGGCTAACACTGAAGCTTTCTTT
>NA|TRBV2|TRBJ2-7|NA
CASSQGEQYF
TGTGCCAGCAGCCAAGGCGAGCAGTACTTC
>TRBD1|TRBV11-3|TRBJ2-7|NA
CASSPTVDRSYEQYF
TGTGCCAGCAGCCCCACTGTGGACAGGTCCTACGAGCAGTACTTC
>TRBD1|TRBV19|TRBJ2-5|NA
CASTGTGEETQYF
TGTGCCAGTACTGGAACAGGGGAAGAGACCCAGTACTTC
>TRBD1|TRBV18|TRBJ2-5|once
CASSPTGLETQYF
TGTGCCAGCTCACCGACAGGGTTGGAGACCCAGTACTTC
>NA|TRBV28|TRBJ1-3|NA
CASSLPGSRSGNTIYF
TGTGCCAGCAGTTTACCAGGGTCCCGCTCTGGAAACACCATATATTTT
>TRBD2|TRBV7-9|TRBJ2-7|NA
CASSLGDSGDYEQYF
TGTGCCAGCAGCTTAGGTGATAGCGGGGACTACGAGCAGTACTTC
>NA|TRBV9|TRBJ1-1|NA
CASSVDSFEEAFF
TGTGCCAGCAGCGTAGATTCCTTTGAAGAAGCTTTCTTT
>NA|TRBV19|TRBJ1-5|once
CASRNAWGDQPQHF
TGTGCCAGTAGAAATGCATGGGGCGACCAGCCCCAGCATTTT
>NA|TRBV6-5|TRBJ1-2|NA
CASSSTGSYGYTF
TGTGCCAGCAGTTCCACAGGGAGCTATGGCTACACCTTC
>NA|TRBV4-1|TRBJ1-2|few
CASSQGDIRGDYGYTF
TGCGCCAGCAGCCAAGGGGACATCCGAGGGGACTATGGCTACACCTTC
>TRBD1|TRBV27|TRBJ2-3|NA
CASSARTGALDTQYF
TGTGCCAGCAGCGCCAGGACAGGGGCCTTGGATACGCAGTATTTT
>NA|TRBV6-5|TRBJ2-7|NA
CASLPNGGASNEQYF
TGTGCCAGCCTCCCTAATGGGGGGGCTAGCAACGAGCAGTACTTC
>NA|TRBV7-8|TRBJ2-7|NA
CASSLAGNSYEQYF
TGTGCCAGCAGCTTAGCGGGGAACTCCTACGAGCAGTACTTC
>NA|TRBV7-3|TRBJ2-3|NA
CASSYRLTSTDTQYF
TGTGCCAGCAGCTACCGCTTGACTAGCACAGATACGCAGTATTTT
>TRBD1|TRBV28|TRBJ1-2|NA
CASSPTGSGGYTF
TGTGCCAGCAGTCCGACAGGGAGTGGTGGCTACACCTTC
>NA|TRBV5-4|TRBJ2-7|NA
CASSLGVESYEQYF
TGTGCCAGCAGCTTGGGGGTAGAATCCTACGAGCAGTACTTC
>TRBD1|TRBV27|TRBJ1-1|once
CASTLTGGYTEAFF
TGTGCCAGCACCTTAACAGGGGGGTACACTGAAGCTTTCTTT
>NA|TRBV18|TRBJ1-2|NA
CASSPPNANYGYTF
TGTGCCAGCTCACCACCGAACGCTAACTATGGCTACACCTTC
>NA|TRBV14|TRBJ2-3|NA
CASSQDYPGSTDTQYF
TGTGCCAGCAGCCAAGATTATCCGGGAAGCACAGATACGCAGTATTTT
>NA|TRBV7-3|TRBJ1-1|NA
CASSPWEAEAFF
TGTGCCAGCAGCCCATGGGAAGCTGAAGCTTTCTTT